The 8 T cell receptor beta chains reported below all come from one sample, sequenced in a study of TIL therapy for anti-PD-1-resistant metastatic lung cancer. Sample time point: pre-treatment sample, taken before nivolumab and TIL therapy. The immunoSEQ assay was v3. The table came from immunoSEQ multiplex PCR; TCRdb's copy has only in-frame clones and leaves some out. Of about 17,000 clones listed, roughly 80% were seen once; the top ten hold under 2.5%. Source: blood, taken at baseline. Receptor source: a person between 30 and 79 years old with non-small cell lung cancer.

The chain recombines TRBV9 with TRBJ1-1; 7 bases map to TRBD1. CDR3 size: 14 residues. Trimming removed 3 bases from V and 5 bases from J; junction bases left unmatched: 7. Germline assignment: CDR1 SGDLS and CDR2 YYNGEE. The CDR3, as DNA: TGTGCCAGCAGCGACCAGACGACAGGGACTGAAGCTTTCTTT. It codes for CASSDQTTGTEAFF.

V is TRBV5-1 and J is TRBJ2-3; D gene unclear. Trimming took 0 bases from V and 3 from J, leaving 8 bases between them. The germline V gene has CDR1 SGHRS and CDR2 YFSETQ. This CDR3 is 14 amino acids long. CDR3 sequence: CASSLARQTDTQYF. The CDR3 nucleotides are TGCGCCAGCAGCTTGGCACGCCAGACAGATACGCAGTATTTT.

The chain carries TRBV11-3 and TRBJ2-3; D unclear. Germline V lookup: CDR1 SGHNT, CDR2 YENEEA. The V and J ends lost 0 bases and 3 bases respectively, with 10 bases between them. The CDR3 has 15 residues. The DNA for the CDR3 is TGTGCCAGCAGCTTAGAAGGTGGATTTACAGATACGCAGTATTTT. Translation: CASSLEGGFTDTQYF. The whole variable domain, remainder taken from reference TRBV11-3 and TRBJ2-3, is EAGVVQSPRYKIIEKKQPVAFWCNPISGHNTLYWYLQNLGQGPELLIRYENEEAVDDSQLPKDRFSAERLKGVDSTLKIQPAELGDSAVYLCASSLEGGFTDTQYFGPGTRLTVL.

The V and J genes are TRBV6-1 and TRBJ2-1; TRBD2 aligns across 10 bases. Trimming cost V 4 bases and J 0 bases; bases outside gene matches: 9. CDR1 is MNHNS and CDR2 is SASEGT in the germline V gene. CDR3 length: 18 residues. Written as DNA, the CDR3 is TGTGCCAGCAGTGGTGCGACTAGCGGGTGGATCTCCTACAATGAGCAGTTCTTC. Protein: CASSGATSGWISYNEQFF.

This chain uses TRBV6-5 with TRBJ1-3; D possibly corresponds to TRBD1 (5 bases). V was clipped by 4 bases and J by 0 bases, with 10 bases between them. This CDR3 contains 15 residues. From germline, CDR1 is MNHEY and CDR2 SVGAGI. The CDR3 reads CASSSGRSSGNTIYF. The DNA of the CDR3 is TGTGCCAGCAGTTCGGGACGAAGCTCTGGAAACACCATATATTTT.

The rearrangement uses TRBV6-7 and TRBJ2-2; 7 bases align to TRBD1. TRBV6-7 is labeled an ORF, and its function is uncertain. The CDR3 has 16 amino acids. V lost 4 bases to trimming and J lost 6 bases; unmatched junction nucleotides: 11. Written as DNA, the CDR3 is TGTGCCAGCAGTTCACAGGGGAAGGAAGAGCCCGGGGAGCTGTTTTTT. Residues: CASSSQGKEEPGELFF.

The J gene is TRBJ2-7, the V gene TRBV5-5; possibly TRBD1 or TRBD2 for D (5 bases each). The V and J ends lost 3 bases and 2 bases respectively, with 12 bases between them. The germline gives CDR1 SGHKS, CDR2 YYEKEE (reference sequence). This CDR3 comprises 14 residues. The CDR3 reads CASSWGTGTYEQYF. For the CDR3, the DNA is TGTGCCAGCAGCTGGGGGACGGGAACCTACGAGCAGTACTTC. The full variable domain, rest sourced from reference TRBV5-5 and TRBJ2-7, is DAGVTQSPTHLIKTRGQQVTLRCSPISGHKSVSWYQQVLGQGPQFIFQYYEKEERGRGNFPDRFSARQFPNYSSELNVNALLLGDSALYLCASSWGTGTYEQYFGPGTRLTVT.

The J gene is TRBJ1-6, the V gene TRBV18; possibly TRBD1 for D (5 bases). Germline values: CDR1 KGHSH, CDR2 LQKENI. With 5 bases removed from V and 7 bases from J, the gap between germline ends came to 15 bases. The CDR3 runs to 15 residues. The CDR3 region is CASSLGTEPNSPLHF. CDR3 sequence (DNA): TGTGCCAGCTCATTGGGGACCGAGCCGAATTCACCCCTCCACTTT.